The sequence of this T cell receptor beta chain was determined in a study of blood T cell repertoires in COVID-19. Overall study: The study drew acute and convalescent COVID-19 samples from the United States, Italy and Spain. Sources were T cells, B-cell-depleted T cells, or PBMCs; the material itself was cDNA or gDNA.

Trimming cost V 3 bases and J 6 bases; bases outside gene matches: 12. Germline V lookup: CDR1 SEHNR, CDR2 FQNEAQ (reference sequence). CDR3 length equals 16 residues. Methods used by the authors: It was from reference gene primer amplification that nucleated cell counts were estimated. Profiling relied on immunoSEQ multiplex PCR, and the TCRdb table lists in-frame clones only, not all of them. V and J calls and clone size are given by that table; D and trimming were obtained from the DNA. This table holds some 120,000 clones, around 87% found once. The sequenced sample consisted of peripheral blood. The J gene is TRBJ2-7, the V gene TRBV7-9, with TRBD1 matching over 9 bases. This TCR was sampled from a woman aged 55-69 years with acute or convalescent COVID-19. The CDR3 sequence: CASSFSWGQGDLEQYF. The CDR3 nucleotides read TGTGCCAGCAGCTTTAGTTGGGGACAGGGAGATCTCGAGCAGTACTTC.